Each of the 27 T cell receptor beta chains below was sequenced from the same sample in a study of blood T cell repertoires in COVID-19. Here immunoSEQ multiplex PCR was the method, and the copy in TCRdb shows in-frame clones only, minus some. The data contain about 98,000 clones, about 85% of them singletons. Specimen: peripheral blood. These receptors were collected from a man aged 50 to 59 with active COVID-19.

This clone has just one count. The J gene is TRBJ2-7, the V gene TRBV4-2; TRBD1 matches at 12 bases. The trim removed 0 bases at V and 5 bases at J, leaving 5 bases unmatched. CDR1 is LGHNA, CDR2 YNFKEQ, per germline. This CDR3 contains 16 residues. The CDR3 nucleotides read TGTGCCAGCAGCCAAGAAGGGACAGGGGGCATCGACGAGCAGTACTTC. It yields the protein CASSQEGTGGIDEQYF.

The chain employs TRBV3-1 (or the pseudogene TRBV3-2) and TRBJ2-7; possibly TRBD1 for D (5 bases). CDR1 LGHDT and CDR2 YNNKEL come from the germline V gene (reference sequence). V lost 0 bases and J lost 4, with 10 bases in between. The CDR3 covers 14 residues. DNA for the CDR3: TGTGCCAGCAGCCAAGAAGGGGTTTCTTACGAGCAGTACTTC. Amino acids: CASSQEGVSYEQYF.

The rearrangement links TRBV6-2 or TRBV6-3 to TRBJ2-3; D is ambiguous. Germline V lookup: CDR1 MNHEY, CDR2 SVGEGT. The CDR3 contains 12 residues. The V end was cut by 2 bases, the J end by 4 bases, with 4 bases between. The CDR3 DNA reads TGTGCCAGCAGTTACCGGGCAGATACGCAGTATTTT. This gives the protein CASSYRADTQYF.

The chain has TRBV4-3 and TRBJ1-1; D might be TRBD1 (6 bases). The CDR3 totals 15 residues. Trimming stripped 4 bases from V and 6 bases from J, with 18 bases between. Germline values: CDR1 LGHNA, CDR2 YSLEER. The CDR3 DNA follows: TGCGCCAGCAGCCGAGACACACAGGGCATGTCTGAAGCTTTCTTT. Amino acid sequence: CASSRDTQGMSEAFF.

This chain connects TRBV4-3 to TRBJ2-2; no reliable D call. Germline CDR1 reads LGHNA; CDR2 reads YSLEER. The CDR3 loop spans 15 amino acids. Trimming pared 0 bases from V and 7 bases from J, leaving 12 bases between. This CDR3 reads CASSQDGWAFGELFF. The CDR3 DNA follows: TGCGCCAGCAGCCAAGATGGGTGGGCTTTCGGGGAGCTGTTTTTT.

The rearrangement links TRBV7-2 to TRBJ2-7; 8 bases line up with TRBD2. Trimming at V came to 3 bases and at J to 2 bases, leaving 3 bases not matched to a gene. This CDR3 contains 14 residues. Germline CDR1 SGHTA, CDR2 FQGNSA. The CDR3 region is CASSFSGGPYEQYF. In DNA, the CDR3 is TGTGCCAGCAGCTTCAGCGGGGGACCCTACGAGCAGTACTTC.

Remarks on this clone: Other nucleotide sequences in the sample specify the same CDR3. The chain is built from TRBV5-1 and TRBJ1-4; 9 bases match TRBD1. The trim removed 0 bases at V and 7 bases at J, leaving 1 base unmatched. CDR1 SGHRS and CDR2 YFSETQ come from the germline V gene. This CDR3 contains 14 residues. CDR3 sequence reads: CASSLGQGGEKLFF. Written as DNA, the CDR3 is TGCGCCAGCAGCTTGGGACAGGGGGGTGAAAAACTGTTTTTT.

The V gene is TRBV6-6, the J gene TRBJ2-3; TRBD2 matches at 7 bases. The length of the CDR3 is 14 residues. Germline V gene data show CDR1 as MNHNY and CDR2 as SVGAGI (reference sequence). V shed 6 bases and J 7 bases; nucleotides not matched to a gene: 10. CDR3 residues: CASRPTSERNTQYF. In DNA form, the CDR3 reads TGTGCCAGCAGACCCACTAGCGAAAGGAATACGCAGTATTTT.

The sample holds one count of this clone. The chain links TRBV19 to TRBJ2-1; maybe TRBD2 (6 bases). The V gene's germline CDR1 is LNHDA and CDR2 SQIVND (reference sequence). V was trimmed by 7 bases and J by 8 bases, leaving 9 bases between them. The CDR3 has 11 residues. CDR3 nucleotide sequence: TGTGCCAGTATTGGAGGGCATGAGCAGTTCTTC. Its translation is CASIGGHEQFF.

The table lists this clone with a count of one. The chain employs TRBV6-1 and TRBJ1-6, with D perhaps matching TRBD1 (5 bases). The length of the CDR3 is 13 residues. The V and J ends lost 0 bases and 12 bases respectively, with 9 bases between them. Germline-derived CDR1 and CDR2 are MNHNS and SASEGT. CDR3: CASSEAGRVPLHF. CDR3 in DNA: TGTGCCAGCAGTGAAGCGGGCAGGGTACCCCTCCACTTT.

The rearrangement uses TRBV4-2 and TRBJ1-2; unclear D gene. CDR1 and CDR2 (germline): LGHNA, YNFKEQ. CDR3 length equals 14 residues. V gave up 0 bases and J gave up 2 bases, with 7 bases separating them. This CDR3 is CASSQDRGNYGYTF. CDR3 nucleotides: TGTGCCAGCAGCCAAGATCGAGGCAACTATGGCTACACCTTC.

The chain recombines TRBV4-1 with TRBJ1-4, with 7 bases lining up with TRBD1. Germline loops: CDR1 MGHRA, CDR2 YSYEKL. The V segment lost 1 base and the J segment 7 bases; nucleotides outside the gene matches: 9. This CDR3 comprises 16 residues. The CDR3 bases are TGCGCCAGCAGCCAAGGTCAAGGGGCAGGGGGTGAAAAACTGTTTTTT. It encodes CASSQGQGAGGEKLFF.

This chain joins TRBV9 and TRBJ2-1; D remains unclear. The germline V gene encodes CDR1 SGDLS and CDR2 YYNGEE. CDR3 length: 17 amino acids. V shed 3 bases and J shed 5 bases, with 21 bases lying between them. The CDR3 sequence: CASSAPALGDMDNEQFF. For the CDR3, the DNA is TGTGCCAGCAGCGCACCGGCATTGGGCGATATGGACAATGAGCAGTTCTTC.

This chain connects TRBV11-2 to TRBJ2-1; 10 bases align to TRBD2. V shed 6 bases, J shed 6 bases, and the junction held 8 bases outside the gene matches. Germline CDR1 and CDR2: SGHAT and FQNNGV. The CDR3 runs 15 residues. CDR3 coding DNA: TGTGCCAGCAGGGAAAGCGGGGGGGCTTCCAATGAGCAGTTCTTC. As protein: CASRESGGASNEQFF.

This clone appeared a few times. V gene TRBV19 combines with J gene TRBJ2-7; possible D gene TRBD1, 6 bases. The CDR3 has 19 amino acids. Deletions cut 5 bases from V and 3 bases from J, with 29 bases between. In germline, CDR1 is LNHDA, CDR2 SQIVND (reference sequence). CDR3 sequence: CASSPLYGGRPTNLYEQYF. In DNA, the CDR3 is TGTGCCAGTAGTCCCTTATATGGGGGCAGGCCAACGAACCTCTACGAGCAGTACTTC. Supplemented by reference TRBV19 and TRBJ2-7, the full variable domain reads DGGITQSPKYLFRKEGQNVTLSCEQNLNHDAMYWYRQDPGQGLRLIYYSQIVNDFQKGDIAEGYSVSREKKESFPLTVTSAQKNPTAFYLCASSPLYGGRPTNLYEQYFGPGTRLTVT.

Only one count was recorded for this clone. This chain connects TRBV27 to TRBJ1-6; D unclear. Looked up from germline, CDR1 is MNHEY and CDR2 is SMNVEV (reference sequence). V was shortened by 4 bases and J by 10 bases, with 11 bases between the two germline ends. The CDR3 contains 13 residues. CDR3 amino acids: CASSSRTRSPLHF. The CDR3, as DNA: TGTGCCAGCAGTTCTAGAACGAGGTCACCCCTCCACTTT.

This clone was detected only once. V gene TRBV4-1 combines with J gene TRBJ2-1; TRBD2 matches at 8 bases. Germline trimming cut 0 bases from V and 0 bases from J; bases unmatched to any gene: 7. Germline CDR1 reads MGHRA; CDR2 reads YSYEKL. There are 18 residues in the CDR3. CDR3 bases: TGCGCCAGCAGCCAAGAACCTAGCGGGTCACACTCCTACAATGAGCAGTTCTTC. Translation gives CASSQEPSGSHSYNEQFF.

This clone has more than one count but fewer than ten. CDR3 DNA: TGTGCCAGCTCACCACCGGGGTACAGGTCCTACGAGCAGTACTTC. Protein product: CASSPPGYRSYEQYF. The chain has TRBV18 and TRBJ2-7; weak D call: TRBD1 (5 bases). Germline CDR1 reads KGHSH; CDR2 reads LQKENI. With 0 bases removed from V and 1 base from J, the gap between germline ends came to 10 bases. There are 15 residues in the CDR3.

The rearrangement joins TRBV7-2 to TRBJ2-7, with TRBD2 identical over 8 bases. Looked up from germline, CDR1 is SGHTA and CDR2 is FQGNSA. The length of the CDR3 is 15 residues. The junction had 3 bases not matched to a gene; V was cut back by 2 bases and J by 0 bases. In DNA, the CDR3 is TGTGCCAGCAGCTTAACGGGGGGGTCCTCCTACGAGCAGTACTTC. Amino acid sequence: CASSLTGGSSYEQYF. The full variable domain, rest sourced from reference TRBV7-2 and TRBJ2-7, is GAGVSQSPSNKVTEKGKDVELRCDPISGHTALYWYRQSLGQGLEFLIYFQGNSAPDKSGLPSDRFSAERTGGSVSTLTIQRTQQEDSAVYLCASSLTGGSSYEQYFGPGTRLTVT.

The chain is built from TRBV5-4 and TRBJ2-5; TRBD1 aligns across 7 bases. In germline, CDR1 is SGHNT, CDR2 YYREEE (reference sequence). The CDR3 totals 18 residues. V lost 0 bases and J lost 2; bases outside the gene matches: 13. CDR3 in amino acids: CASSLDPGQAFLQETQYF. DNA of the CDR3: TGTGCCAGCAGCTTGGATCCCGGACAGGCCTTTTTACAAGAGACCCAGTACTTC.

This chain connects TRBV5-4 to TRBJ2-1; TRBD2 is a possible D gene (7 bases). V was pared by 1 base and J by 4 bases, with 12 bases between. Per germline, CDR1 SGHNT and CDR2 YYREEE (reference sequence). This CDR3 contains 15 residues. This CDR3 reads CASSLWRGPYNEQFF. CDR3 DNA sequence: TGTGCCAGCAGCTTGTGGCGGGGGCCGTACAATGAGCAGTTCTTC.

The CDR3 DNA reads as TGTGCCAGCAGCCCTGGGGGGTCAGTAAACATTCAGTACTTC. Translation: CASSPGGSVNIQYF. The V gene is TRBV7-2, the J gene TRBJ2-4; perhaps TRBD2 as D (6 bases). The V end lost 5 bases, the J end lost 6 bases, and 14 bases lay between the germline ends. Germline CDR1 reads SGHTA; CDR2 reads FQGNSA. CDR3 length: 14 residues.

CDR3 in amino acids: CASSFASLTDEQYF. The CDR3 region has the DNA TGTGCCAGCAGCTTTGCTTCACTAACGGACGAGCAGTACTTC. This sequence joins TRBV5-4 and TRBJ2-7, with D unclear. Germline-derived CDR1 and CDR2 are SGHNT and YYREEE (reference sequence). V lost 2 bases to trimming and J lost 5 bases, with 14 bases between them. The length of the CDR3 is 14 residues.

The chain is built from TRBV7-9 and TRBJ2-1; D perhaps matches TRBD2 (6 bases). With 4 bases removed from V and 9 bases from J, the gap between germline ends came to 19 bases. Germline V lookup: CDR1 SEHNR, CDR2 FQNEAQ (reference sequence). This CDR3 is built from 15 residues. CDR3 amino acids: CASSSARLVISEQFF. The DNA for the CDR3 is TGTGCCAGCAGCTCGGCGAGACTAGTAATCAGTGAGCAGTTCTTC. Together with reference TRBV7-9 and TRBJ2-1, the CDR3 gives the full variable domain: DTGVSQNPRHKITKRGQNVTFRCDPISEHNRLYWYRQTLGQGPEFLTYFQNEAQLEKSRLLSDRFSAERPKGSFSTLEIQRTEQGDSAMYLCASSSARLVISEQFFGPGTRLTVL.

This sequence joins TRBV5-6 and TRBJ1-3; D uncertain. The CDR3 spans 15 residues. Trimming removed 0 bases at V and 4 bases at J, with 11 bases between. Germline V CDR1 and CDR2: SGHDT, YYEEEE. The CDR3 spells CASSLGPGAGNTIYF. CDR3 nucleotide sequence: TGTGCCAGCAGCTTGGGCCCGGGAGCGGGAAACACCATATATTTT. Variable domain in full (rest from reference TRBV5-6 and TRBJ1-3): DAGVTQSPTHLIKTRGQQVTLRCSPKSGHDTVSWYQQALGQGPQFIFQYYEEEERQRGNFPDRFSGHQFPNYSSELNVNALLLGDSALYLCASSLGPGAGNTIYFGEGSWLTVV.

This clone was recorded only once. The CDR3 is CASQELQGANQPQHF. The CDR3 coding sequence is TGTGCCAGCCAAGAATTACAGGGGGCGAACCAGCCCCAGCATTTT. This chain connects TRBV2 to TRBJ1-5, with 9 bases matching TRBD1. Germline loops: CDR1 SNHLY, CDR2 FYNNEI. The V and J ends lost 8 bases and 7 bases, in that order; junction bases with no gene match: 12. The CDR3 consists of 15 residues.

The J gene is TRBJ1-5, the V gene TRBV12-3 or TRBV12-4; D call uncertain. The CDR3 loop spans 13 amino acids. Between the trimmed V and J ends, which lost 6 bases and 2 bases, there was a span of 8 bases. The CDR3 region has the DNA TGTGCCAGCAGCCTCACAGGCAATCAGCCCCAGCATTTT. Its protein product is CASSLTGNQPQHF.